This passage covers 7 T cell receptor beta chains from one sample sequenced in a study of blood T cell repertoires in COVID-19. Measured with immunoSEQ multiplex PCR; TCRdb has only the in-frame clones, and not every one. The sample lists more than 110,000 clones; more than 85% were seen once. Specimen: peripheral blood. The origin of the receptors is a human donor in a cohort sampled during active COVID-19.

This chain connects TRBV6-5 to TRBJ1-2; possible D gene TRBD1, 6 bases. V lost 8 bases and J 8 bases, leaving 15 bases between the germline ends. The CDR3 has 12 residues. CDR1 and CDR2 from the germline V gene are MNHEY and SVGAGI. CDR3 sequence reads: CASVSGGPGYTF. DNA for the CDR3: TGTGCCAGCGTGAGTGGGGGCCCCGGCTACACCTTC.

The chain recombines TRBV7-3 with TRBJ1-2, with 9 nucleotides matching TRBD1. V was clipped by 2 bases and J by 7 bases; unmatched bases: 2. The CDR3 runs to 13 residues. Germline CDR1 and CDR2: SGHTA and FQGTGA. In DNA, the CDR3 is TGTGCCAGCAGCTTAGGGGACAGGGCTGGCTACACCTTC. Its translation: CASSLGDRAGYTF.

V gene TRBV9 combines with J gene TRBJ2-1; 8 bases agree with TRBD1. The germline V gene has CDR1 SGDLS and CDR2 YYNGEE. The CDR3 sequence is 14 residues long. J lost 7 bases, V lost 4 bases, and 7 bases had no gene match. The CDR3 protein is CASSSRTGMNEQFF. The CDR3 region has the DNA TGTGCCAGCAGCTCCCGGACAGGGATGAATGAGCAGTTCTTC.

The CDR3, as DNA: TGTGCCAGCAGCCAAGATCTTGGGGGGAGCTCCTACGAGCAGTACTTC. Protein sequence: CASSQDLGGSSYEQYF. The J gene is TRBJ2-7, the V gene TRBV4-2; D perhaps matches TRBD2 (6 bases). The CDR3 extends over 16 amino acids. V lost 0 bases, J lost 0 bases, and 12 bases lay in between. CDR1 and CDR2 (germline): LGHNA, YNFKEQ.

CDR3 amino acids: CASTPGVARGTIYF. The CDR3 coding sequence is TGTGCCAGCACCCCCGGGGTAGCCAGGGGCACCATATATTTT. The chain combines TRBV6-5 with TRBJ1-3; TRBD1 might be the D (6 bases). V lost 7 bases and J lost 9, with 19 bases in between. The germline V gene encodes CDR1 MNHEY and CDR2 SVGAGI. CDR3 length: 14 amino acids.

The V gene is TRBV4-2, the J gene TRBJ1-2; 8 nucleotides align to TRBD1. Per germline, CDR1 LGHNA and CDR2 YNFKEQ. Trimming cost V 1 base and J 8 bases; bases outside gene matches: 6. The CDR3 is 14 amino acids. The CDR3 sequence: CASSQVGQGGGYTF. The CDR3, as DNA: TGTGCCAGCAGCCAAGTCGGACAGGGAGGGGGCTACACCTTC.

The sample holds a few counts of this clone. The rearrangement uses TRBV6-5 and TRBJ2-7; possible D gene TRBD2, 5 bases. Trimming took 7 bases from V and 3 from J, leaving 19 bases between them. Germline CDR1 and CDR2: MNHEY and SVGAGI. The CDR3 has 15 residues. DNA for the CDR3: TGTGCCAGCAAATACGGTCCGTTCGGGATCTACGAGCAGTACTTC. It yields the protein CASKYGPFGIYEQYF.